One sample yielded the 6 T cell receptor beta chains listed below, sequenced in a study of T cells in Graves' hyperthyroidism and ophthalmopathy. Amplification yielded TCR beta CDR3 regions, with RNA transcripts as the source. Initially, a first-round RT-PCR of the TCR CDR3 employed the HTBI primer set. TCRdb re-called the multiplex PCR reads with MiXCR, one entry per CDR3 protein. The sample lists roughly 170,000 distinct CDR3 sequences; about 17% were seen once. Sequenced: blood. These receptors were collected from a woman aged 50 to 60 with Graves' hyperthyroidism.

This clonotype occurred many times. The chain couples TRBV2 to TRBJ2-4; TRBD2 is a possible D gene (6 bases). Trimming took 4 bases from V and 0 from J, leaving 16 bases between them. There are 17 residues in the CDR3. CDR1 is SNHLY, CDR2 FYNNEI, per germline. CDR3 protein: CASSGRDGIIAKNIQYF. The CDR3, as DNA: TGTGCCAGCAGTGGGAGGGACGGAATAATAGCCAAAAACATTCAGTACTTC.

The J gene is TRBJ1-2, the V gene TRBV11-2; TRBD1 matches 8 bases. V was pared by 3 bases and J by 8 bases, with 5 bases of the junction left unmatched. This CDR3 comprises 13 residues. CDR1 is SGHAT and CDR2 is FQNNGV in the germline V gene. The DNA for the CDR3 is TGTGCCAGCAGCTTGCCCTCAGGGGGCGGCTACACCTTC. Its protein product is CASSLPSGGGYTF.

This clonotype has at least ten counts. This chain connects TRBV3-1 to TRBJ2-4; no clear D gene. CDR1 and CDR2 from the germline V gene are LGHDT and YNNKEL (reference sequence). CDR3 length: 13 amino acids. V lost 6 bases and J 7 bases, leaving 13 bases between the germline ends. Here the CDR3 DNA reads TGTGCCAGCAGGGGGTCTCCCGCGAACATTCAGTACTTC. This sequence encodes CASRGSPANIQYF.

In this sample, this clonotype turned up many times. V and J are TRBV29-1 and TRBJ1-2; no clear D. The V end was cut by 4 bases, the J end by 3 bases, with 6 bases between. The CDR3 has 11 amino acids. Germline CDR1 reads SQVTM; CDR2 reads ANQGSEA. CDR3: CSVAADYGYTF. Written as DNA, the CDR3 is TGCAGCGTTGCGGCAGACTATGGCTACACCTTC. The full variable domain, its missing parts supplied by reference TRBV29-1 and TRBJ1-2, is SAVISQKPSRDICQRGTSLTIQCQVDSQVTMMFWYRQQPGQSLTLIATANQGSEATYESGFVIDKFPISRPNLTFSTLTVSNMSPEDSSIYLCSVAADYGYTFGSGTRLTVV.

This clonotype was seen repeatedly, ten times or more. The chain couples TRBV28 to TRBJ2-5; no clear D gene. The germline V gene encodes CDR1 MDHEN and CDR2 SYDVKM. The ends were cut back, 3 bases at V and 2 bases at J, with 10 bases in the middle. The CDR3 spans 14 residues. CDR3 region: CASSFTRSQETQYF. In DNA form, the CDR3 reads TGTGCCAGCAGTTTTACAAGGAGTCAAGAGACCCAGTACTTC.

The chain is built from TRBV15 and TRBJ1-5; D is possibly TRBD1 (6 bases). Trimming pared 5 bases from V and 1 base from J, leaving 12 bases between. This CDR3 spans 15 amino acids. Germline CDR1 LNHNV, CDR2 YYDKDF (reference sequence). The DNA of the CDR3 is TGTGCCACCAGCCCAGGGGTGAGGAGCAATCAGCCCCAGCATTTT. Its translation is CATSPGVRSNQPQHF.